One TCR beta chain is described in this entry. Antigen unknown. MiXCR was run by TCRdb on the 5' RACE reads, yielding one entry per CDR3 protein. Of roughly 450,000 distinct CDR3 sequences listed, around a sixth are singletons. The data stem from a study of T-cell memory formation after mild COVID-19. General study results and limits: The SARS-CoV-2 specificity of second-wave clones reaching peak at day 37 remained unverified. Cross-reactive memory seemingly joined, as some responding clones were found in pre-infection memory. Clones that shrank (day 15 to 85) were balanced CD4/CD8, whereas later expanders leaned CD4+.

The sequenced material came from PBMCs or a T cell subset sorted from them (not recorded which). The sequence derives from an adult woman who had mild COVID-19 (a few samples of this study predate the infection). Cell type and time point are not known.

DNA of the CDR3: TGTGCCAGCAGCACCCTTCCGGGGGAATCAACTAATGAAAAACTGTTTTTT. The encoded protein is CASSTLPGESTNEKLFF. The V and J genes are TRBV4-2 and TRBJ1-4; a weak D match, TRBD1 (5 bases). Germline assignment: CDR1 LGHNA and CDR2 YNFKEQ. Trimming took 5 bases from V and 0 from J, leaving 16 bases between them. The CDR3 is 17 amino acids.